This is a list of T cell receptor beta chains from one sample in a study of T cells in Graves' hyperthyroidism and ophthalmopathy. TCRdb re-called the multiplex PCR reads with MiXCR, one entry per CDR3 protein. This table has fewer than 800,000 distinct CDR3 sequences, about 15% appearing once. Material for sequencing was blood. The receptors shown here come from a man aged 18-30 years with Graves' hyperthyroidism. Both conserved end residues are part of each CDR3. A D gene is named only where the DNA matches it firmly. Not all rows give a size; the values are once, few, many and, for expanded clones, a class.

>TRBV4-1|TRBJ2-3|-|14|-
TGCGCCACCGGAATCCGACAGGGCACAGATACGCAGTATTTT
CATGIRQGTDTQYF
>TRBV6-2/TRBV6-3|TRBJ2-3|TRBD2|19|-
TGTGCCAGCAGTTACTTCGGACTAGCGGGAGGGCCGGGCACAGATACGCAGTATTTT
CASSYFGLAGGPGTDTQYF
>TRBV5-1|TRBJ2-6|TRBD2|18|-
TGCGCCAGCAGCATCGGACTAGCGGGACCCTCTGGGGCCAACGTCCTGACTTTC
CASSIGLAGPSGANVLTF
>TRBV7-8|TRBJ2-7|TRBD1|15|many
TGTGCCAGCAGCATCGCCGAGACAGGGGTTTACGAGCAGTACTTC
CASSIAETGVYEQYF
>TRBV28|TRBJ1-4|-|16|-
TGTGCCAGCAGTTTAAGGGGAGGGCCAACTAATGAAAAACTGTTTTTT
CASSLRGGPTNEKLFF
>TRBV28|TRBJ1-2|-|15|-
TGTGCCAGCAGTCTCGTCGGGACGCCGGACCTAACTACGACCTTC
CASSLVGTPDLTTTF
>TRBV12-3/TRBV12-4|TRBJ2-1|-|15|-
TGTGCCAGCACCTTCCCCGGAGTCCCCTACAATGAGCAGTTCTTC
CASTFPGVPYNEQFF
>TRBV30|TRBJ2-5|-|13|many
TGTGCCTGGAAATCTAACGGACAAGAGACCCAGTACTTC
CAWKSNGQETQYF
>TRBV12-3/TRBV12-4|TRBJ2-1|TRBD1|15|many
TGTGCCAGCAGGGATCGACAGGGGGAGGGGAATGAGCAGTTCTTC
CASRDRQGEGNEQFF
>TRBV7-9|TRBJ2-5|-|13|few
TGTGCCAGCAGCCGCCGGAAAGAGGAGACCCAGTACTTC
CASSRRKEETQYF
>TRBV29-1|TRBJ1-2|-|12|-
TGCAGCGTTCTGGCGGGGGGGTATGGCTACACCTTC
CSVLAGGYGYTF
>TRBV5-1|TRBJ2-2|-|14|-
TGCGCCAGCAGCAGCAGGGGAGGCTCCGGGGAGCTGTTTTTT
CASSSRGGSGELFF
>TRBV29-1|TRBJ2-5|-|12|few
TGCAGCGGTAGGATCTACCAAGAGACCCAGTACTTC
CSGRIYQETQYF
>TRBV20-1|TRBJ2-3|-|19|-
TGCAGTGCTAGACCGGGACAGGAGACGACTAGCGTAAGCACAGATACGCAGTATTTT
CSARPGQETTSVSTDTQYF
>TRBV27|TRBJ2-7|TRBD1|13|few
TGTGCCAGCAGTACAAGCGACAGGGTCGGGCAGTACTTC
CASSTSDRVGQYF